These 26 T cell receptor beta chains came from one sample sequenced in a study of blood T cell repertoires in COVID-19. Libraries were prepared by immunoSEQ multiplex PCR; TCRdb keeps only in-frame clonotypes and omits some of them. The table shows 68,000 or so clones, with roughly 89% occurring only once. The material sequenced was peripheral blood. These receptors originate from a man aged 50 to 60 with active COVID-19.

This rearrangement joins TRBV4-1 to TRBJ2-5, with 7 bases matching TRBD1. V lost 2 bases, J lost 1 base, and 4 bases stayed unmatched. This CDR3 comprises 15 residues. Germline V CDR1 and CDR2: MGHRA, YSYEKL. Written as DNA, the CDR3 is TGCGCCAGCAGCCAACCCCAGGGGGTCCAAGAGACCCAGTACTTC. Translating gives CASSQPQGVQETQYF.

This sequence joins TRBV11-1 and TRBJ1-1, with D possibly TRBD1 on 5 matching bases. This CDR3 has 15 amino acids. Trimming left V 0 bases short and J 4 bases short, with 12 bases between. Germline-derived CDR1 and CDR2 are SGHAT and FQDESV (reference sequence). The CDR3 nucleotides read TGTGCCAGCAGCTTAGCTCTAGCGGGGCCCACTGAAGCTTTCTTT. Translating gives CASSLALAGPTEAFF.

The chain couples TRBV24-1 to TRBJ2-5; 7 bases match TRBD1. V was clipped by 0 bases and J by 5 bases; unmatched bases: 2. The length of the CDR3 is 14 residues. Germline loops: CDR1 KGHDR, CDR2 SFDVKD. In nucleotides, the CDR3 is TGTGCCACCAGTGATTTGGACAGGGAGGAGACCCAGTACTTC. Its protein product is CATSDLDREETQYF.

This chain joins TRBV6-6 and TRBJ1-4; 10 bases line up with TRBD1. CDR1 is MNHNY, CDR2 SVGAGI, per germline (reference sequence). The CDR3 sequence is 14 residues long. J was trimmed by 8 bases and V by 5 bases; bases with no gene match: 5. Here the CDR3 DNA reads TGTGCCAGCAGTCCTGGGACAGGGGTCGAAAAACTGTTTTTT. Amino acids: CASSPGTGVEKLFF.

This clone was observed once. The V gene is TRBV7-2, the J gene TRBJ1-5, with 10 bases aligning to TRBD1. The CDR3 sequence is 14 residues long. Germline assignment: CDR1 SGHTA and CDR2 FQGNSA. V dropped 3 bases and J dropped 5; count of bases not matched to a gene: 1. The CDR3 DNA sequence: TGTGCCAGCAGCTTCGGACAGGGGGATCAGCCCCAGCATTTT. Protein product: CASSFGQGDQPQHF. Full variable domain (rest looked up from reference TRBV7-2 and TRBJ1-5): GAGVSQSPSNKVTEKGKDVELRCDPISGHTALYWYRQSLGQGLEFLIYFQGNSAPDKSGLPSDRFSAERTGGSVSTLTIQRTQQEDSAVYLCASSFGQGDQPQHFGDGTRLSIL.

This rearrangement joins TRBV15 to TRBJ1-2; D unclear. Trimming cost V 0 bases and J 4 bases, with 12 bases left between them. The CDR3 contains 15 residues. CDR1 is LNHNV, CDR2 YYDKDF, per germline (reference sequence). CDR3 DNA sequence: TGTGCCACCAGCAGAGATCCGAGGGAACGCTATGGCTACACCTTC. Amino acids: CATSRDPRERYGYTF.

This rearrangement joins TRBV6-5 to TRBJ2-7; 7 bases fit TRBD1. CDR1 MNHEY and CDR2 SVGAGI come from the germline V gene. The CDR3 contains 12 residues. Trimming cost V 9 bases and J 3 bases; bases outside gene matches: 5. The CDR3 coding sequence is TGTGCCAGTCGGGACAGATACTACGAGCAGTACTTC. Residues: CASRDRYYEQYF.

This chain links TRBV6-5 with TRBJ2-7; 13 bases are a match to TRBD2. The trim removed 5 bases at V and 3 bases at J, leaving 1 base unmatched. From germline, CDR1 is MNHEY and CDR2 SVGAGI. The CDR3 totals 14 residues. CDR3 amino acids: CASSRTSGGYEQYF. DNA for the CDR3: TGTGCCAGCAGTAGGACTAGCGGGGGCTACGAGCAGTACTTC.

The rearrangement uses TRBV10-1 and TRBJ1-4, with D hard to call. Deletions cut 2 bases from V and 8 bases from J, with 6 bases between. The CDR3 loop spans 12 amino acids. Germline CDR1 WNHNN, CDR2 SYGVQD (reference sequence). The CDR3 bases are TGCGCCAGCAGTGAGGGGAGAGAAAAACTGTTTTTT. It translates to CASSEGREKLFF.

DNA for the CDR3: TGTGCCAGCAGCTTAATGACAGGGGGATTGGTCGAGCAGTACTTC. Amino acid sequence: CASSLMTGGLVEQYF. The rearrangement uses TRBV7-2 and TRBJ2-7; 9 positions agree with TRBD1. Germline CDR1 reads SGHTA; CDR2 reads FQGNSA. The length of the CDR3 is 15 residues. V shed 2 bases, J shed 6 bases, and the junction held 8 bases outside the gene matches.

The CDR3 coding sequence is TGTGCCAGCAGTGCCGGACTAGCGGGGGTTACCGGGGAGCTGTTTTTT. It is translated as CASSAGLAGVTGELFF. The rearrangement links TRBV6-1 to TRBJ2-2, with 13 bases matching TRBD2. This CDR3 is built from 16 residues. J was trimmed by 5 bases and V by 4 bases; bases with no gene match: 4. From germline, CDR1 is MNHNS and CDR2 SASEGT.

V gene TRBV3-1 (or the pseudogene TRBV3-2) combines with J gene TRBJ2-3; D is possibly TRBD2 (6 bases). Looked up from germline, CDR1 is LGHDT and CDR2 is YNNKEL (reference sequence). The CDR3 spans 16 residues. V lost 1 base to trimming and J lost 3 bases, with 14 bases between them. CDR3 loop: CASSQGSLARTDTQYF. The DNA of the CDR3 is TGTGCCAGCAGCCAAGGGAGTCTAGCGAGGACAGATACGCAGTATTTT.

The chain couples TRBV5-1 to TRBJ2-5, with 15 bases lining up with TRBD2. The CDR3 has 18 amino acids. V shed 4 bases, J shed 3 bases, and the junction held 10 bases outside the gene matches. Germline CDR1 is SGHRS and CDR2 is YFSETQ. CDR3 amino acids: CASSRTPGLAGGKETQYF. DNA for the CDR3: TGCGCCAGCAGCAGGACCCCGGGACTAGCGGGGGGAAAAGAGACCCAGTACTTC.

V and J are TRBV5-1 and TRBJ1-4, with 7 positions matching TRBD1. Germline V gene lookup returns CDR1 SGHRS and CDR2 YFSETQ. V shed 4 bases, J shed 8 bases, and the junction held 11 bases outside the gene matches. The CDR3 spans 15 residues. Here the CDR3 DNA reads TGCGCCAGCAGCCCTGCCGGGACAGTGGGGGAAAAACTGTTTTTT. Protein product: CASSPAGTVGEKLFF. The full variable domain, rest sourced from reference TRBV5-1 and TRBJ1-4, is KAGVTQTPRYLIKTRGQQVTLSCSPISGHRSVSWYQQTPGQGLQFLFEYFSETQRNKGNFPGRFSGRQFSNSRSEMNVSTLELGDSALYLCASSPAGTVGEKLFFGSGTQLSVL.

This clone was seen a single time. V gene TRBV2 combines with J gene TRBJ2-3, with TRBD2 matching 15 bases. The length of the CDR3 is 18 residues. Germline V gives CDR1 SNHLY, CDR2 FYNNEI. V lost 0 bases to trimming and J lost 2 bases; unmatched junction nucleotides: 3. CDR3 nucleotides: TGTGCCAGCAGTGAAGCTGGGACTAGCGGGGGGCTCACAGATACGCAGTATTTT. Amino acid sequence: CASSEAGTSGGLTDTQYF.

CDR3 amino acids: CATSEGGGTEAFF. In DNA form, the CDR3 reads TGTGCCACCAGTGAGGGGGGGGGCACTGAAGCTTTCTTT. The V call is TRBV15, the J call TRBJ1-1; possibly TRBD1 for D (6 bases). The ends were cut back, 6 bases at V and 4 bases at J, with 12 bases in the middle. Germline values: CDR1 LNHNV, CDR2 YYDKDF (reference sequence). The CDR3 totals 13 residues.

The J gene is TRBJ1-6, the V gene TRBV7-6; 8 bases are shared with TRBD1. This CDR3 comprises 15 residues. CDR1 and CDR2 (germline): SGHVS, FNYEAQ. J was trimmed by 6 bases and V by 4 bases; bases with no gene match: 5. The CDR3 loop is CASSSQGQGNSPLHF. The CDR3 bases are TGTGCCAGCAGCTCCCAAGGACAGGGTAATTCACCCCTCCACTTT. Variable domain in full (rest from reference TRBV7-6 and TRBJ1-6): GAGVSQSPRYKVTKRGQDVALRCDPISGHVSLYWYRQALGQGPEFLTYFNYEAQQDKSGLPNDRFSAERPEGSISTLTIQRTEQRDSAMYRCASSSQGQGNSPLHFGNGTRLTVT.

The rearrangement links TRBV30 to TRBJ1-5; the match to TRBD1 covers 10 bases. With 3 bases clipped from V and 11 bases from J, the junction kept 13 bases outside the gene matches. Germline V gives CDR1 GTSNPN, CDR2 SVGIG (reference sequence). The CDR3 consists of 15 residues. Written as DNA, the CDR3 is TGTGCCTGGAGCTTAGGGACAGGGGCGACCGGGGCCCAGCATTTT. It encodes CAWSLGTGATGAQHF.

V usage is TRBV5-1 and J usage is TRBJ1-1; no reliable D call. Per the germline V gene, CDR1 is SGHRS and CDR2 is YFSETQ. The CDR3 runs 14 residues. Deletions cut 4 bases from V and 6 bases from J, with 16 bases between. CDR3 in amino acids: CASSPLAETPEAFF. The CDR3 DNA follows: TGCGCCAGCAGCCCGCTGGCGGAGACCCCTGAAGCTTTCTTT.

The chain couples TRBV5-1 to TRBJ2-5, with TRBD1 as a possible D gene (5 bases). With 1 base removed from V and 1 base from J, the gap between germline ends came to 8 bases. This CDR3 is 14 amino acids long. CDR1 is SGHRS and CDR2 is YFSETQ in the germline V gene. In DNA form, the CDR3 reads TGCGCCAGCAGCTTGACGACAGCCCAAGAGACCCAGTACTTC. This sequence encodes CASSLTTAQETQYF.

The chain is built from TRBV27 and TRBJ1-1, with D uncertain. Trimming left V 2 bases short and J 0 bases short, with 7 bases between. This CDR3 region has 14 residues. The germline gives CDR1 MNHEY, CDR2 SMNVEV (reference sequence). CDR3 region: CASSLTGVNTEAFF. CDR3 DNA sequence: TGTGCCAGCAGTTTAACCGGGGTGAACACTGAAGCTTTCTTT.

This clone was seen once. The V and J genes are TRBV19 and TRBJ2-7; D remains ambiguous. Germline lookup yields CDR1 LNHDA and CDR2 SQIVND (reference sequence). V was cut by 5 bases and J by 0 bases, with 11 bases left in between. The CDR3 runs 14 residues. This chain's CDR3 is CASSPQASSYEQYF. As DNA, the CDR3 is TGTGCCAGTAGTCCCCAGGCGAGCTCCTACGAGCAGTACTTC.

The chain has TRBV11-2 and TRBJ2-1; 10 bases line up with TRBD1. This CDR3 has 17 residues. Trimming at V came to 5 bases and at J to 0 bases, leaving 7 bases not matched to a gene. Germline-derived CDR1 and CDR2 are SGHAT and FQNNGV. The CDR3 DNA reads TGTGCCAGCAGCCCAGGGGACAGGGGAAGCTCCTACAATGAGCAGTTCTTC. Its protein product is CASSPGDRGSSYNEQFF. Complete variable domain (other parts from reference TRBV11-2 and TRBJ2-1): EAGVAQSPRYKIIEKRQSVAFWCNPISGHATLYWYQQILGQGPKLLIQFQNNGVVDDSQLPKDRFSAERLKGVDSTLKIQPAKLEDSAVYLCASSPGDRGSSYNEQFFGPGTRLTVL.

J is TRBJ2-3 and V is TRBV6-5; TRBD2 agrees at 7 bases. Germline-derived CDR1 and CDR2 are MNHEY and SVGAGI. This CDR3 has 16 residues. V gave up 2 bases and J gave up 2 bases; unmatched junction bases: 7. DNA of the CDR3: TGTGCCAGCAGTTACCAGGCGGGGGAGCCCACAGATACGCAGTATTTT. Protein: CASSYQAGEPTDTQYF.

This clone showed up just once. This chain uses TRBV7-2 with TRBJ1-5; D might be TRBD1 (6 bases). With 1 base removed from V and 0 bases from J, the gap between germline ends came to 10 bases. Germline lookup yields CDR1 SGHTA and CDR2 FQGNSA. There are 16 residues in the CDR3. The CDR3 DNA sequence: TGTGCCAGCAGCTTAGAGGGACACCTTAGCAATCAGCCCCAGCATTTT. Amino acid sequence: CASSLEGHLSNQPQHF. The complete variable domain, with remaining parts taken from reference TRBV7-2 and TRBJ1-5, reads GAGVSQSPSNKVTEKGKDVELRCDPISGHTALYWYRQSLGQGLEFLIYFQGNSAPDKSGLPSDRFSAERTGGSVSTLTIQRTQQEDSAVYLCASSLEGHLSNQPQHFGDGTRLSIL.

V and J are TRBV7-2 and TRBJ1-5, with unresolved D. The V end lost 5 bases, the J end lost 0 bases, and 11 bases lay between the germline ends. The CDR3 runs to 15 residues. Per the germline V gene, CDR1 is SGHTA and CDR2 is FQGNSA. The DNA of the CDR3 is TGTGCCAGCAGCCCCCACGCAGGTAGCAATCAGCCCCAGCATTTT. Protein product: CASSPHAGSNQPQHF.